The 13 T cell receptor beta chains reported below all come from one sample, sequenced in a study of identical twins. TCRdb reprocessed the 5' RACE reads with MiXCR, giving one entry per CDR3 protein. The table lists 450,000 or so distinct CDR3 sequences, 14% of them singletons. This same sample was also part of a study on yellow fever vaccine responses in identical twins.

Sequencing used CD4+ T cells sorted from blood. These receptors came from a woman younger than 35 in good health.

The chain has TRBV3-1 and TRBJ1-6; 8 bases line up with TRBD1. CDR3 length: 15 residues. The ends lost 3 bases at V and 7 bases at J; junction bases unmatched: 5. CDR1 and CDR2 from the germline V gene are LGHDT and YNNKEL (reference sequence). The CDR3 DNA reads TGTGCCAGCAGCCATTGGGACAGGAGAAATTCACCCCTCCACTTT. Its protein is CASSHWDRRNSPLHF. The complete variable domain, with remaining parts taken from reference TRBV3-1 and TRBJ1-6, reads DTAVSQTPKYLVTQMGNDKSIKCEQNLGHDTMYWYKQDSKKFLKIMFSYNNKELIINETVPNRFSPKSPDKAHLNLHINSLELGDSAVYFCASSHWDRRNSPLHFGNGTRLTVT.

The chain uses TRBV29-1 and TRBJ2-1; D uncertain. The V and J ends lost 5 bases and 9 bases respectively, with 14 bases between them. The CDR3 extends over 12 amino acids. In germline, CDR1 is SQVTM, CDR2 ANQGSEA. The CDR3 sequence is CSVRTGIGEQFF. The CDR3 DNA reads as TGCAGCGTTAGGACCGGCATCGGTGAGCAGTTCTTC.

The rearrangement joins TRBV20-1 to TRBJ2-1; 15 bases align to TRBD2. The CDR3 has 16 residues. The germline V gene has CDR1 DFQATT and CDR2 SNEGSKA (reference sequence). V gave up 6 bases and J gave up 8 bases; unmatched junction bases: 11. The CDR3 protein is CSANGLAGGAYDEQFF. DNA of the CDR3: TGCAGTGCCAATGGACTAGCGGGGGGGGCATACGATGAGCAGTTCTTC.

The genes are TRBV4-3 and TRBJ2-3; 11 bases line up with TRBD2. From germline, CDR1 is LGHNA and CDR2 YSLEER. The V and J ends lost 4 bases and 0 bases, in that order; junction bases with no gene match: 15. CDR3 length: 20 residues. The CDR3 loop reads CASSLTLIAGGPSSTDTQYF. The CDR3, as DNA: TGCGCCAGCAGCCTCACCCTGATAGCGGGAGGGCCCTCTAGCACAGATACGCAGTATTTT.

This clonotype was seen a few times. The J gene is TRBJ1-2, the V gene TRBV4-1, with D maybe TRBD1 (5 bases). CDR3 size: 13 residues. Per germline, CDR1 MGHRA and CDR2 YSYEKL. V lost 1 base to trimming and J lost 8 bases, with 11 bases between them. The CDR3 here is CASSQAGGRGYTF. CDR3 nucleotide sequence: TGCGCCAGCAGCCAAGCGGGGGGGAGAGGCTACACCTTC.

V is TRBV11-2 and J is TRBJ2-3, with a tentative D call TRBD1 (8 bases). V gave up 4 bases and J gave up 6 bases, with 14 bases separating them. Per the germline V gene, CDR1 is SGHAT and CDR2 is FQNNGV. This CDR3 has 14 amino acids. The CDR3 region is CASSSTGGGDTQYF. The CDR3 DNA reads as TGTGCCAGCAGCTCTACAGGGGGGGGGGATACGCAGTATTTT.

The chain couples TRBV5-1 to TRBJ2-1; 7 nucleotides align to TRBD1. CDR3 length: 16 residues. Germline V CDR1 and CDR2: SGHRS, YFSETQ. V shed 2 bases, J shed 4 bases, and the junction held 9 bases outside the gene matches. DNA of the CDR3: TGCGCCAGCAGCTTCTTTGGAGACAGGGAATACAATGAGCAGTTCTTC. It encodes CASSFFGDREYNEQFF.

This clonotype was seen only a few times. V gene TRBV3-1 combines with J gene TRBJ2-2, with 11 bases fitting TRBD2. The V gene end was trimmed by 4 bases and the J gene end by 7 bases; junction bases not matched to a gene: 8. This CDR3 spans 16 amino acids. From germline, CDR1 is LGHDT and CDR2 YNNKEL (reference sequence). The CDR3 bases are TGTGCCAGCAGCCCGATAGCGGGGGGGCGAGGCGGGGAGCTGTTTTTT. Translating it yields CASSPIAGGRGGELFF.

This clonotype has more than one count but fewer than ten. The chain has TRBV7-2 and TRBJ1-3; unclear D gene. This CDR3 has 14 amino acids. Germline V gives CDR1 SGHTA, CDR2 FQGNSA. Deletions cut 6 bases from V and 0 bases from J, with 9 bases between. The CDR3 spells CASSQGSSGNTIYF. For the CDR3, the DNA is TGTGCCAGCAGTCAAGGAAGCTCTGGAAACACCATATATTTT.

This clonotype turned up a few times. V gene TRBV6-2 or TRBV6-3 combines with J gene TRBJ1-5; 8 positions match TRBD1. The germline V gene has CDR1 MNHEY and CDR2 SVGEGT. The CDR3 totals 14 residues. The V segment lost 10 bases and the J segment 7 bases; nucleotides outside the gene matches: 12. CDR3 in amino acids: CATKSGGSGQPQHF. The DNA for the CDR3 is TGTGCCACCAAATCAGGGGGCTCGGGGCAGCCCCAGCATTTT.

This clonotype occurred many times. The J gene is TRBJ2-2, the V gene TRBV20-1; D unresolved. The CDR3 is made up of 14 amino acids. Trimming stripped 3 bases from V and 4 bases from J, with 12 bases between. The V gene's germline CDR1 is DFQATT and CDR2 SNEGSKA (reference sequence). The CDR3 protein is CSASIRGATGELFF. CDR3 bases: TGCAGTGCTAGCATTAGAGGCGCCACCGGGGAGCTGTTTTTT.

This clonotype was detected many times. The chain is built from TRBV5-1 and TRBJ2-7; D remains unclear. Per germline, CDR1 SGHRS and CDR2 YFSETQ. This CDR3 is 14 amino acids long. Trimming took 1 base from V and 1 from J, leaving 9 bases between them. The CDR3 loop reads CASSLLFGSYEQYF. The CDR3 nucleotides are TGCGCCAGCAGCTTGCTTTTTGGATCCTACGAGCAGTACTTC.

The table lists this clonotype with a few counts. This chain uses TRBV15 with TRBJ2-2; 7 nucleotides agree with TRBD2. CDR1 and CDR2 from the germline V gene are LNHNV and YYDKDF (reference sequence). This CDR3 has 16 residues. J gave up 2 bases and V 3 bases, and 6 bases lay outside the gene matches. CDR3 nucleotide sequence: TGTGCCACCAGCAGGGCGGGAGCGGACAACACCGGGGAGCTGTTTTTT. Its translation is CATSRAGADNTGELFF.